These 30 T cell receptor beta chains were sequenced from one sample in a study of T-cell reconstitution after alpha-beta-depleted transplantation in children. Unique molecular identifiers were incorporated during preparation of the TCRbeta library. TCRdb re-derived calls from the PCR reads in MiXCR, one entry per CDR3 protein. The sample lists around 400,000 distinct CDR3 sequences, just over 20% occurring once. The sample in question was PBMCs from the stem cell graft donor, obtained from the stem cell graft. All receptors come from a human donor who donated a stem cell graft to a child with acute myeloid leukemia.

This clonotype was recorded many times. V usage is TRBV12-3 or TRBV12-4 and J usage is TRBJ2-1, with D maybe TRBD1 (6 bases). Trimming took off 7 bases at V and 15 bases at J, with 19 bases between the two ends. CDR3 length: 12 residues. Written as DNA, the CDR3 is TGTGCCAGCACACCTCAGACAGGACGTACGTTCTTC. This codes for CASTPQTGRTFF.

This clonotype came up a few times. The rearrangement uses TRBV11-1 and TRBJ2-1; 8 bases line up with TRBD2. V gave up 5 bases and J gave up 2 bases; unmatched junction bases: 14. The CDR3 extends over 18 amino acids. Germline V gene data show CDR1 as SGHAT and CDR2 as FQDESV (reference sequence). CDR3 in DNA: TGTGCCAGCAGCGACCTGCTCGATACTAGCGGAGCCTACAATGAGCAGTTCTTC. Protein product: CASSDLLDTSGAYNEQFF.

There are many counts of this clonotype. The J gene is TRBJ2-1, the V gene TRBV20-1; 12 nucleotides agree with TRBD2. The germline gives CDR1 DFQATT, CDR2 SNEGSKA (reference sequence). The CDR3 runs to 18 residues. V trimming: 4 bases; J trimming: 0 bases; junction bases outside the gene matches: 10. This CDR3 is CSATLRTSGISSYNEQFF. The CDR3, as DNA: TGCAGTGCTACGTTAAGGACTAGCGGGATCAGCTCCTACAATGAGCAGTTCTTC.

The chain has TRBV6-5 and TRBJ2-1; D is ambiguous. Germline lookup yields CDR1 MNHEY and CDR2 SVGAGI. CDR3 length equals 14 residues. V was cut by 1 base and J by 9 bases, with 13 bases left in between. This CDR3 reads CASSYWEFSGEQFF. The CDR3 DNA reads TGTGCCAGCAGTTACTGGGAATTCAGTGGTGAGCAGTTCTTC.

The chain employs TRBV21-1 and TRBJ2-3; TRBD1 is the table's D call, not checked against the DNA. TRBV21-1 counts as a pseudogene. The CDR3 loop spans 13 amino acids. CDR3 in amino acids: CPGTGDSSDTQYF. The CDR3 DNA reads TGTCCAGGGACAGGGGATTCGTCAGATACGCAGTATTTT.

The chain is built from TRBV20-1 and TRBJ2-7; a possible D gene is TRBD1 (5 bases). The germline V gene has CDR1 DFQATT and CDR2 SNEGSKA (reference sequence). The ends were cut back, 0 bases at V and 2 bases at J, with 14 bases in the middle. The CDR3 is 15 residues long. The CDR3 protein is CSARDHLGATYEQYF. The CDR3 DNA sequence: TGCAGTGCTAGAGACCACCTTGGGGCAACCTACGAGCAGTACTTC.

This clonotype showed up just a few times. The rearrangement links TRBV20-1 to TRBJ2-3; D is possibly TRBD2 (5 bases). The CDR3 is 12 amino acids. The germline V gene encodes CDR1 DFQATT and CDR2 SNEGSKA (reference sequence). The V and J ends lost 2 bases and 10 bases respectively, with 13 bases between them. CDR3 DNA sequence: TGCAGTGCTAGATATGTGGGAGTAGCGCAGTATTTT. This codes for CSARYVGVAQYF.

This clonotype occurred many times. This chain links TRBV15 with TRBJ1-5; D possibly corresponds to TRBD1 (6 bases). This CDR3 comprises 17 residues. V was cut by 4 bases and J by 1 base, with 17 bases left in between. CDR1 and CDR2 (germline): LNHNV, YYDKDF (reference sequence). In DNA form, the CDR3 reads TGTGCCACCAGCAAAAAGCGGGGGGGCGCGAGCAATCAGCCCCAGCATTTT. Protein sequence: CATSKKRGGASNQPQHF. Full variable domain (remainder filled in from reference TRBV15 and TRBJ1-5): DAMVIQNPRYQVTQFGKPVTLSCSQTLNHNVMYWYQQKSSQAPKLLFHYYDKDFNNEADTPDNFQSRRPNTSFCFLDIRSPGLGDTAMYLCATSKKRGGASNQPQHFGDGTRLSIL.

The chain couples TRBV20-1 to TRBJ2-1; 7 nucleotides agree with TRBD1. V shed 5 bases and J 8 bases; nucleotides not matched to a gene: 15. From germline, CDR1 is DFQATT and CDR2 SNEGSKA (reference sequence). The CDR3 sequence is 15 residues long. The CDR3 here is CSAETTGTVSDEQFF. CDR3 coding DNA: TGCAGTGCTGAGACGACCGGGACAGTCAGCGATGAGCAGTTCTTC.

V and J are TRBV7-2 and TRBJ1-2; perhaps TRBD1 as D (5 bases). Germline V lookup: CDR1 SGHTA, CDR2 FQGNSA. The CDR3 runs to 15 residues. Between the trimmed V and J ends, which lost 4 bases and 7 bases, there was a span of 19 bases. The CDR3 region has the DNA TGTGCCAGCAGCTCATCAGGGCCCGAGCGGGGTGGCTACACCTTC. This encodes CASSSSGPERGGYTF.

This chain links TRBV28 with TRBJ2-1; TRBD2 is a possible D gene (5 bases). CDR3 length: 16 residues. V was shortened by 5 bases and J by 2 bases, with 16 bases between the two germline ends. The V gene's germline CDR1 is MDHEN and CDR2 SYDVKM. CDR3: CASSALEGRAYNEQFF. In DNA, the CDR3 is TGTGCCAGCAGTGCACTCGAGGGTAGGGCCTACAATGAGCAGTTCTTC.

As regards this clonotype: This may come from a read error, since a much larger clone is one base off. The CDR3 sequence: CSVSGTGGTEAFF. The CDR3 DNA reads TGCAGCGTTTCCGGGACAGGGGGCACTGAAGCTTTCTTT. The chain combines TRBV29-1 with TRBJ1-1; 11 nucleotides agree with TRBD1. V was pared by 5 bases and J by 4 bases, with 3 bases of the junction left unmatched. CDR3 length: 13 amino acids. Looked up from germline, CDR1 is SQVTM and CDR2 is ANQGSEA.

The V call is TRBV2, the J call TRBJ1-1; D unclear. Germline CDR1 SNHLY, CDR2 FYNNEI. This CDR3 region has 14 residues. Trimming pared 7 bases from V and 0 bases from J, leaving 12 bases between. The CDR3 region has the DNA TGTGCCAGCACCCCAGACGGCATGAACACTGAAGCTTTCTTT. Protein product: CASTPDGMNTEAFF.

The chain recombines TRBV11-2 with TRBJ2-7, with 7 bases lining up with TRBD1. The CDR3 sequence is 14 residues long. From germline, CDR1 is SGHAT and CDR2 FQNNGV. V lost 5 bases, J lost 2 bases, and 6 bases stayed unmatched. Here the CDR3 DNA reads TGTGCCAGCAGCCGACCCGGGACAGCCTACGAGCAGTACTTC. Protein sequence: CASSRPGTAYEQYF.

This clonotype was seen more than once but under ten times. CDR3 sequence (DNA): TGTGCCAGCAGTTCCAACATGAACACTGAAGCTTTCTTT. Translation gives CASSSNMNTEAFF. The rearrangement links TRBV27 to TRBJ1-1; D gene uncertain. Trimming pared 4 bases from V and 0 bases from J, leaving 6 bases between. From germline, CDR1 is MNHEY and CDR2 SMNVEV (reference sequence). The CDR3 extends over 13 amino acids.

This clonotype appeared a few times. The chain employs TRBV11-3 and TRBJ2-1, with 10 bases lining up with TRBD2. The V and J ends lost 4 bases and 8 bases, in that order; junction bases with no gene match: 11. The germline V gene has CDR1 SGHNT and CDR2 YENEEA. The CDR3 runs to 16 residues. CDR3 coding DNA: TGTGCCAGCAGCTCCCCTCCTAGCGGGAGAGTTTATGAGCAGTTCTTC. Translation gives CASSSPPSGRVYEQFF.

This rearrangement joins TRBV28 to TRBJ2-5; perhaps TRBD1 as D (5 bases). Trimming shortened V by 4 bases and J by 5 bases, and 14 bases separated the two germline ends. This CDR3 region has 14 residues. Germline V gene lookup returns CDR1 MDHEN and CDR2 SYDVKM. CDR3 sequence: CASSYRPIGETQYF. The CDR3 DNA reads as TGTGCCAGCAGTTACAGGCCGATTGGCGAGACCCAGTACTTC. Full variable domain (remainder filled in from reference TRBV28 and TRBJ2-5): DVKVTQSSRYLVKRTGEKVFLECVQDMDHENMFWYRQDPGLGLRLIYFSYDVKMKEKGDIPEGYSVSREKKERFSLILESASTNQTSMYLCASSYRPIGETQYFGPGTRLLVL.

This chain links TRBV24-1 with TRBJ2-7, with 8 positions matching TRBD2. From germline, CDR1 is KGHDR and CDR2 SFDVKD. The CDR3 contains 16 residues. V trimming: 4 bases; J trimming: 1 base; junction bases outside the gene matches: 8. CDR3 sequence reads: CATSETTASGSYEQYF. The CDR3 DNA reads TGTGCCACCAGTGAAACCACGGCTAGCGGGTCCTACGAGCAGTACTTC.

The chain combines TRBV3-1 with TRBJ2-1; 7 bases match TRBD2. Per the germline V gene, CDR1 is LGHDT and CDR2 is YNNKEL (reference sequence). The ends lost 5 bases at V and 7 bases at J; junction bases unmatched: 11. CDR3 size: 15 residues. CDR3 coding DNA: TGTGCCAGCAGCGCCCAACTGGGGCGGGGGAATGAGCAGTTCTTC. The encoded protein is CASSAQLGRGNEQFF.

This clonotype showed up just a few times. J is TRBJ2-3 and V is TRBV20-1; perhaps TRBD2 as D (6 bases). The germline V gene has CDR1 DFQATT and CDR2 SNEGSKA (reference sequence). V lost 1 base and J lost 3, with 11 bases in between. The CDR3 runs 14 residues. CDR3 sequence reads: CSARVPAGTDTQYF. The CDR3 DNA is TGCAGTGCTAGAGTCCCGGCGGGGACAGATACGCAGTATTTT.

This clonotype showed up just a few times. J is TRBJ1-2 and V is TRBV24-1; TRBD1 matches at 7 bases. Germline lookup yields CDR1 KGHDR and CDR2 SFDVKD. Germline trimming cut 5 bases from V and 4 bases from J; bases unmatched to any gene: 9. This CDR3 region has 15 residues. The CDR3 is CATSAETGLGYGYTF. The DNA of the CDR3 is TGTGCCACCAGTGCCGAGACAGGGCTTGGCTATGGCTACACCTTC.

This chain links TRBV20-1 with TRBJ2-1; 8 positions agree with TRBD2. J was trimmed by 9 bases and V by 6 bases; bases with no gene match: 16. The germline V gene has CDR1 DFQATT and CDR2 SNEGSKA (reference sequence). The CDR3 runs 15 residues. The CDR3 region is CSASGSGRGSGEQFF. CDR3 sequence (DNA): TGCAGTGCAAGCGGGAGCGGGAGAGGATCGGGTGAGCAGTTCTTC.

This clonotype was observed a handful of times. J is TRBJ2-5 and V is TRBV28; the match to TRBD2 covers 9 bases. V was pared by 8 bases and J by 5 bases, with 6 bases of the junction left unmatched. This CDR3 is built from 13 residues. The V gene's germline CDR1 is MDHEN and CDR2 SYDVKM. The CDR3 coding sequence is TGTGCCAGCCTCTGGCGGGAGGGGGAGACCCAGTACTTC. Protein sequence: CASLWREGETQYF. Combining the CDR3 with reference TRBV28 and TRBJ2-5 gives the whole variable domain DVKVTQSSRYLVKRTGEKVFLECVQDMDHENMFWYRQDPGLGLRLIYFSYDVKMKEKGDIPEGYSVSREKKERFSLILESASTNQTSMYLCASLWREGETQYFGPGTRLLVL.

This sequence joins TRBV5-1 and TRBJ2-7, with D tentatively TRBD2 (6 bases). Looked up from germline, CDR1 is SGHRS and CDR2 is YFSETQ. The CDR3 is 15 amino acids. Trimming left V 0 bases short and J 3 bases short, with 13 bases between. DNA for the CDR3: TGCGCCAGCAGCTTGGACAGCGGGCGATACTACGAGCAGTACTTC. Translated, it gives CASSLDSGRYYEQYF.

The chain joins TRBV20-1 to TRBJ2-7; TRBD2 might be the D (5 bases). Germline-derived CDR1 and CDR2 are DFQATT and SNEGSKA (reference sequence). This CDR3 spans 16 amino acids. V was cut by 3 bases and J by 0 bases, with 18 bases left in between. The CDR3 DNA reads TGCAGTGCTAGGCGGTCCAGGACTGCCGGCTCCTACGAGCAGTACTTC. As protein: CSARRSRTAGSYEQYF.

CDR3 amino acids: CASSPPDRGSYEQYF. The CDR3, as DNA: TGTGCCAGCAGTCCCCCTGACAGGGGCTCCTACGAGCAGTACTTC. The chain has TRBV12-3 or TRBV12-4 and TRBJ2-7; TRBD1 matches 8 bases. This CDR3 has 15 residues. The junction had 6 bases not matched to a gene; V was cut back by 5 bases and J by 0 bases.

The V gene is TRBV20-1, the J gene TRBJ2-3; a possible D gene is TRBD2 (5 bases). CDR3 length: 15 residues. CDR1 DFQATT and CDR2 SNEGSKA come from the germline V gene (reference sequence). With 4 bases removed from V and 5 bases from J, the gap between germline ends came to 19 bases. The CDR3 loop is CSATYPGLAGDTQYF. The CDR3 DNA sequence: TGCAGTGCTACATATCCGGGATTAGCTGGAGATACGCAGTATTTT.

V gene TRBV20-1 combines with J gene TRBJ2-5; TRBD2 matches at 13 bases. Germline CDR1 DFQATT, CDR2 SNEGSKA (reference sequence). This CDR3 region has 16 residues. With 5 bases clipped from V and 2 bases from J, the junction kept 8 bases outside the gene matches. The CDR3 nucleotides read TGCAGTGCTCAATCACTAGCGGGAGGGCGACAAGAGACCCAGTACTTC. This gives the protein CSAQSLAGGRQETQYF.

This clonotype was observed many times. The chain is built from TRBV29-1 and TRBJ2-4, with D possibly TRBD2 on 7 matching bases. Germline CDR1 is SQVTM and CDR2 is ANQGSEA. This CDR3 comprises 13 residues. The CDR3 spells CSTGRGAKNIQYF. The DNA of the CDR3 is TGCAGTACAGGGAGGGGAGCCAAAAACATTCAGTACTTC.

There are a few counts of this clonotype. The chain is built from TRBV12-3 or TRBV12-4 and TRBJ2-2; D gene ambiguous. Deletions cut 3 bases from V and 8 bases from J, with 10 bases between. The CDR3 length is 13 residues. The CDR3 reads CASSFLGGGELFF. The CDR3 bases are TGTGCCAGCAGTTTCTTAGGCGGAGGGGAGCTGTTTTTT.